This TCR beta chain was captured in a study of blood T cell repertoires in COVID-19. Overall study: PBMCs, B-cell-depleted T cells, or T cells provided the cDNA or gDNA that made up the material.

Germline loops: CDR1 MNHEY, CDR2 SVGAGI. After removal of 7 bases from V and 3 bases from J, the junction contained 11 bases not matched to a gene. The CDR3 runs 15 residues. Original analysis: Amplified reference gene primers provided the basis for estimating nucleated cell counts. TCRdb's copy holds only in-frame clones and misses some; the assay was immunoSEQ multiplex PCR. The V and J calls and the clone size are those of that table, but D and trimming were determined from the DNA. The sample consists of about 72,000 clones, over 75% of them appearing once. The chain uses TRBV6-5 and TRBJ2-7; TRBD2 aligns across 8 bases. Sequences were obtained from peripheral blood. The clonotype originates from a man aged 70 or older with active or convalescent COVID-19. The CDR3 DNA reads as TGTGCCAGCACTCCCACCGGGACTAGTTTCTACGAGCAGTACTTC. Protein product: CASTPTGTSFYEQYF.